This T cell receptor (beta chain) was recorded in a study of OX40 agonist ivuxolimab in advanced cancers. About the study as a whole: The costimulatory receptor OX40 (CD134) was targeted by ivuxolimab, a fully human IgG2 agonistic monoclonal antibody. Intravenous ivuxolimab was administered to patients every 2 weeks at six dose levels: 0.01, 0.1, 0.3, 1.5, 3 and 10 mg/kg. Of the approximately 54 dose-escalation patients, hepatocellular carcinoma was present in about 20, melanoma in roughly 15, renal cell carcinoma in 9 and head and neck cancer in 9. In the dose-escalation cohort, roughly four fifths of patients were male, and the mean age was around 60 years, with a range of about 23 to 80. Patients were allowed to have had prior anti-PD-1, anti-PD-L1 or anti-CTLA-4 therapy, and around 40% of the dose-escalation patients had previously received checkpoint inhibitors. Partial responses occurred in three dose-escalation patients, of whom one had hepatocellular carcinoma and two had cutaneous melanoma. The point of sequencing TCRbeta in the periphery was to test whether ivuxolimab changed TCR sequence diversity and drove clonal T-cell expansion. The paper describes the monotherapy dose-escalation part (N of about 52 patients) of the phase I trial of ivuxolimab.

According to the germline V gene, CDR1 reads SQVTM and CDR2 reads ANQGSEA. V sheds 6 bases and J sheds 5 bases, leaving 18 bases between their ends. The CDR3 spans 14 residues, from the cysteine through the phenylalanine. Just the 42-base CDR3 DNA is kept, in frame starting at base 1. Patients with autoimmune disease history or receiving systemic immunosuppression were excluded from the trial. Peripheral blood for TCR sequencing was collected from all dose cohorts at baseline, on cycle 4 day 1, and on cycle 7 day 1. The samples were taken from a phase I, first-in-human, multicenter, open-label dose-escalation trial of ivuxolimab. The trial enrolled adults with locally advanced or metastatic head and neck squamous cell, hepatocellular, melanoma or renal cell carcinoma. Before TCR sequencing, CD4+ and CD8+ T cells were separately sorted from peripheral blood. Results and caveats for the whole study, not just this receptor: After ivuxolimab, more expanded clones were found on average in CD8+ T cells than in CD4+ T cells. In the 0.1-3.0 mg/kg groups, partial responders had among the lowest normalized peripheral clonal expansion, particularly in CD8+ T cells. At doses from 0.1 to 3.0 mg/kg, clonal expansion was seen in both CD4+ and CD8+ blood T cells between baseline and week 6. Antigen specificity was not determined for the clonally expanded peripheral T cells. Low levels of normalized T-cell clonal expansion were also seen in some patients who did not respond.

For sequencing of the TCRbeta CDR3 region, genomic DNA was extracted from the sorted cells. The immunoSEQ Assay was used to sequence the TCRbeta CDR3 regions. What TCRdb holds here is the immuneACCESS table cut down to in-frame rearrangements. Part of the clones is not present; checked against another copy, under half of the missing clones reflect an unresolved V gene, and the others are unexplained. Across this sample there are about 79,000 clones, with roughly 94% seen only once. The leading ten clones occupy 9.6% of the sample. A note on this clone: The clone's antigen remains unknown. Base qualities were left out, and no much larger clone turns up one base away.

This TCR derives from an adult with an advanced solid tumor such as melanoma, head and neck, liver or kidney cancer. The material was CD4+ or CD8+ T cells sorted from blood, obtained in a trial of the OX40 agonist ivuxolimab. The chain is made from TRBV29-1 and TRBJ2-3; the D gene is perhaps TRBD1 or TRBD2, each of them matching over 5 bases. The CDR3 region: CSVCFWGLEDTQYF. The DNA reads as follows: TGCAGCGTCTGTTTTTGGGGGTTAGAAGATACGCAGTATTTT.